The 2 T cell receptor beta chains given below trace back to one sample, sequenced in a study of T cell responses to AZD1222 COVID-19 vaccine. Libraries were prepared by immunoSEQ multiplex PCR; TCRdb keeps only in-frame clonotypes and omits some of them. The sample lists roughly 150,000 clones; 75% to 95% were seen once. Sequenced here: peripheral blood, sampled on day 0 of AZD1222 vaccination. These receptors all come from an adult in good health.

This clone was detected only once. This chain links TRBV27 with TRBJ2-5, with D unresolved. The CDR3 runs 13 residues. Trimming took 0 bases from V and 5 from J, leaving 7 bases between them. The germline V gene encodes CDR1 MNHEY and CDR2 SMNVEV (reference sequence). The CDR3 DNA reads TGTGCCAGCAGTTTATCCCCCAGGGAGACCCAGTACTTC. This encodes CASSLSPRETQYF.

The chain links TRBV5-6 to TRBJ1-5; TRBD1 might be the D (5 bases). In germline, CDR1 is SGHDT, CDR2 YYEEEE. With 0 bases removed from V and 1 base from J, the gap between germline ends came to 17 bases. The CDR3 runs to 18 residues. The CDR3 bases are TGTGCCAGCAGCTTGGCCTTGTGGGGGGTCGGAAGCAATCAGCCCCAGCATTTT. Its translation: CASSLALWGVGSNQPQHF. Full variable domain (missing parts from reference TRBV5-6 and TRBJ1-5): DAGVTQSPTHLIKTRGQQVTLRCSPKSGHDTVSWYQQALGQGPQFIFQYYEEEERQRGNFPDRFSGHQFPNYSSELNVNALLLGDSALYLCASSLALWGVGSNQPQHFGDGTRLSIL.